Following are 3 T cell receptor beta chains from one sample sequenced in a study of T cells in Graves' hyperthyroidism and ophthalmopathy. RNA transcripts provided the source from which TCR beta CDR3 regions were amplified. The study used the HTBI primer set for a first-round RT-PCR of the TCR CDR3. TCRdb fed the multiplex PCR reads into MiXCR, producing one record per CDR3 protein. The sample consists of roughly 520,000 distinct CDR3 sequences, around 22% of them appearing once. Sequencing input: blood. Receptor source: a woman aged 25-40 years with Graves' ophthalmopathy.

This clonotype appeared many times. The chain recombines TRBV20-1 with TRBJ2-5; D uncertain. CDR1 and CDR2 (germline): DFQATT, SNEGSKA (reference sequence). V shed 2 bases and J shed 2 bases, with 9 bases lying between them. The CDR3 has 13 amino acids. CDR3 in amino acids: CSARTPNQETQYF. The CDR3 DNA reads as TGCAGTGCTAGAACTCCCAATCAAGAGACCCAGTACTTC.

This clonotype occurred many times. The V gene is TRBV18, the J gene TRBJ1-2; 7 bases match TRBD1. This CDR3 has 13 amino acids. Germline-derived CDR1 and CDR2 are KGHSH and LQKENI. The ends lost 0 bases at V and 6 bases at J; junction bases unmatched: 1. CDR3 nucleotides: TGTGCCAGCTCACCACCGACAGGGAATGGCTACACCTTC. This translates into CASSPPTGNGYTF.

This clonotype was seen only a few times. The rearrangement joins TRBV6-2 or TRBV6-3 to TRBJ2-7; TRBD1 agrees at 8 bases. V lost 5 bases to trimming and J lost 4 bases; unmatched junction nucleotides: 13. This CDR3 has 16 residues. Germline lookup yields CDR1 MNHEY and CDR2 SVGEGT. The chain's CDR3 is CASSKYRDRLSYEQYF. CDR3 nucleotides: TGTGCCAGCAGTAAATACCGGGACAGGTTATCTTACGAGCAGTACTTC.